This is a list of T cell receptor beta chains from one sample in a study of blood T cell repertoires in COVID-19. The method was immunoSEQ multiplex PCR; TCRdb's version includes in-frame clones alone and lacks a portion of them. This repertoire shows around 100,000 clones, roughly 85% found once; its top ten account for 2.1%. The sample consisted of peripheral blood. These receptors came from a human donor in a cohort sampled during active COVID-19. Both conserved end residues are part of each CDR3. The D gene is left open where the match is weak. Clone size is stated in some rows and not others, as once, few, many or a class when expanded.

TRBD2	TRBV5-4	once	TRBJ2-2	CASSSIAGGVDTGELFF	TGTGCCAGCAGCTCTATCGCGGGGGGGGTGGACACCGGGGAGCTGTTTTTT
-	TRBV30	-	TRBJ1-2	CAWRAQNYGYTF	TGTGCCTGGAGGGCCCAAAACTATGGCTACACCTTC
TRBD2	TRBV5-1	few	TRBJ2-1	CASSLVGGSSYNEQFF	TGCGCCAGCAGCTTGGTTGGCGGGAGCTCCTACAATGAGCAGTTCTTC
TRBD1	TRBV30	few	TRBJ1-6	CAWASGTGSISLHF	TGTGCCTGGGCCTCCGGGACAGGGAGTATATCCCTCCACTTT
-	TRBV3-1/TRBV3-2	-	TRBJ1-1	CASSQNIEAFF	TGTGCCAGCAGCCAGAACATTGAAGCTTTCTTT
-	TRBV19	once	TRBJ2-6	CASNRDPYSGANVLTF	TGTGCCAGTAACAGGGATCCTTACTCTGGGGCCAACGTCCTGACTTTC
-	TRBV6-2/TRBV6-3	few	TRBJ2-5	CASSYGGLGTQYF	TGTGCCAGCAGTTATGGGGGGTTAGGGACCCAGTACTTC
-	TRBV6-6	-	TRBJ1-6	CASSSGRPPYSPLHF	TGTGCCAGCAGTTCCGGCAGGCCTCCCTATTCACCCCTCCACTTT
TRBD2	TRBV11-2	-	TRBJ2-7	CASSFPAGGVYEQYF	TGTGCCAGCAGCTTCCCAGCGGGAGGGGTGTACGAGCAGTACTTC
TRBD2	TRBV5-1	-	TRBJ2-1	CASSRGLAGGIEQFF	TGCGCCAGCAGCAGGGGACTAGCGGGGGGTATTGAGCAGTTCTTC
-	TRBV20-1	-	TRBJ1-1	CSASRGTNTEAFF	TGCAGTGCTAGTAGGGGGACGAACACTGAAGCTTTCTTT
-	TRBV7-9	-	TRBJ2-4	CPSSHDSTQGSNIQYF	TGTCCCAGCAGCCACGACTCTACACAGGGTTCAAACATTCAGTACTTC
-	TRBV5-5	-	TRBJ2-3	CASSPLVITDTQYF	TGTGCCAGCAGCCCCCTAGTCATCACAGATACGCAGTATTTT